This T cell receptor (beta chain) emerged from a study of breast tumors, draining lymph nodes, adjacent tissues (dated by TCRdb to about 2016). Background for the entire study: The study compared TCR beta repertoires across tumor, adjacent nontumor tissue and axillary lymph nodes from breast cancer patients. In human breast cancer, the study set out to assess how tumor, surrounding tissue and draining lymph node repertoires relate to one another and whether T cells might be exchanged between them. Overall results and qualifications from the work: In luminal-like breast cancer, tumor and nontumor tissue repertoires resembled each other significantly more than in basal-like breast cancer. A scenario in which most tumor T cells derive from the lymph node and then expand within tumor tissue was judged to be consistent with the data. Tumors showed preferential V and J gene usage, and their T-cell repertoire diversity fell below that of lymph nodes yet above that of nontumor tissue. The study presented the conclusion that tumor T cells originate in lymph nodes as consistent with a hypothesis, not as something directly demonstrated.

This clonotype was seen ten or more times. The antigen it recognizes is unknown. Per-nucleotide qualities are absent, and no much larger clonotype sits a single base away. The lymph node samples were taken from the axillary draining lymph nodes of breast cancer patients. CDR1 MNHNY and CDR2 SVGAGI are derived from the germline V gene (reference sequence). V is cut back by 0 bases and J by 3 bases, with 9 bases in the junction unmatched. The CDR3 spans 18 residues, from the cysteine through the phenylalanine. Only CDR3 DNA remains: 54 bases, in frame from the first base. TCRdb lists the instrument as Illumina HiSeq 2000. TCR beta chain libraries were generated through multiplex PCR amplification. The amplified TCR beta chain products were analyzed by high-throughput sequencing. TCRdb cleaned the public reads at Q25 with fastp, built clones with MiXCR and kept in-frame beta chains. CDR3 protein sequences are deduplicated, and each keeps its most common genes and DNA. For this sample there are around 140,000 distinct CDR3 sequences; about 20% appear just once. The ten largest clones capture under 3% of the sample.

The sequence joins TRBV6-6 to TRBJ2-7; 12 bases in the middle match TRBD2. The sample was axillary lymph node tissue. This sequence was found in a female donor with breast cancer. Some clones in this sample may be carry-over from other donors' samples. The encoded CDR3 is CASSYSTSGSVRRYEQYF. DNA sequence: TGTGCCAGCAGTTACTCGACTAGCGGGAGTGTTCGTCGCTACGAGCAGTACTTC.